This TCR beta chain came from a study of human T cells and chemical hapten exposure. Study information: Upper inner arm skin measuring around 2 cm by around 2 cm received 2% DPC for sensitization.

TCRdb re-called the RACE reads through MiXCR, storing one row per CDR3 protein. The sample comprises about 120,000 distinct CDR3 sequences, around an eighth of which are singletons, and around 2.7% rests with the top ten. Time point reported: pre-sensitization, week 0. The treatment denotes: therapeutic diphenylcyclopropenone sensitization with weekly scalp DPC. Trimming took 1 base from V and 5 from J; bases not matched to a gene: 7. CDR3 length: 16 residues. The germline gives CDR1 LNHDA, CDR2 SQIVND (reference sequence). This chain connects TRBV19 to TRBJ1-5; 8 bases are shared with TRBD1. Sequencing used whole blood, obtained in connection with sensitization to the hapten diphenylcyclopropenone (DPC). This TCR was sampled from a young woman with alopecia areata. Some clones in this sample may be carry-over from other donors' samples. CDR3 nucleotide sequence: TGTGCCAGTAGTATAGTGCGGGGCAGGGGGCATCAGCCCCAGCATTTT. It specifies CASSIVRGRGHQPQHF.